This record looks at one T cell receptor beta chain sequence and its context. Antigen specificity is unknown. The sample originates from a study of Ad26.COV2.S vaccination and SARS-CoV-2 variants. Broader study findings: Measures of TCR breadth and depth may have fallen short of total T cell responses.

V was clipped by 5 bases and J by 2 bases; unmatched bases: 4. Germline CDR1 and CDR2: SGHTA and FQGNSA. This CDR3 comprises 14 residues. Repertoires were generated with immunoSEQ multiplex PCR, while TCRdb's copy carries only in-frame clones and drops some. The repertoire includes 300,000 to 350,000 clones, over 80% of them detected once, and 2.1% sits in the top ten. The treatment here: 15 to 20 received Ad26.COV2.S at low or high dose, single or two shots; 5 received placebo; per-sample allocation not given. Material that was analyzed had been drawn on day 63 after the first vaccine or placebo injection.

The sequence was obtained from a person aged 18 to 65 who received the Ad26.COV2.S COVID-19 vaccine or a placebo. The source was peripheral blood, collected in a trial of Ad26.COV2.S vaccine versus placebo. This chain uses TRBV7-2 with TRBJ2-7, with TRBD2 matching 9 bases. DNA of the CDR3: TGTGCCAGCAGCACGCGGGGGGGACCCTACGAGCAGTACTTC. It encodes CASSTRGGPYEQYF.